Following are 12 T cell receptor beta chains from one sample sequenced in a study of Ad26.COV2.S vaccination and SARS-CoV-2 variants. The repertoire was sequenced with immunoSEQ multiplex PCR; TCRdb's copy has only in-frame clones and lacks some. The sample carries 300,000 to 350,000 clones, about 89% recorded once. Stated treatment: roughly 20 received Ad26.COV2.S at low or high dose, single or two shots; 5 received placebo; per-sample allocation not given. Sampling was performed 63 days after the first vaccine or placebo injection. Sequencing used peripheral blood, obtained in a trial of Ad26.COV2.S vaccine versus placebo. Every receptor here comes from a person aged 18-60 years who received the Ad26.COV2.S COVID-19 vaccine or a placebo.

This sequence joins TRBV14 and TRBJ2-1, with D tentatively TRBD2 (6 bases). Trimming took off 0 bases at V and 6 bases at J, with 15 bases between the two ends. The CDR3 spans 16 residues. CDR1 is SGHDN and CDR2 is FVKESK in the germline V gene. CDR3 amino acids: CASSQDPGGRFNEQFF. CDR3 nucleotides: TGTGCCAGCAGCCAAGATCCCGGGGGAAGATTCAATGAGCAGTTCTTC. The entire variable domain, with the rest obtained from reference TRBV14 and TRBJ2-1, is as follows: EAGVTQFPSHSVIEKGQTVTLRCDPISGHDNLYWYRRVMGKEIKFLLHFVKESKQDESGMPNNRFLAERTGGTYSTLKVQPAELEDSGVYFCASSQDPGGRFNEQFFGPGTRLTVL.

The chain links TRBV24-1 to TRBJ2-4, with D possibly TRBD2 on 6 matching bases. V shed 3 bases and J shed 11 bases, with 10 bases lying between them. The CDR3 has 12 amino acids. Germline V gene lookup returns CDR1 KGHDR and CDR2 SFDVKD. In DNA, the CDR3 is TGTGCCACCAGTGATCACCGGAGGGTTCAGTACTTC. Translated: CATSDHRRVQYF.

This rearrangement joins TRBV4-1 to TRBJ2-7; 8 bases agree with TRBD2. The CDR3 loop spans 16 amino acids. Germline assignment: CDR1 MGHRA and CDR2 YSYEKL. The V gene end was trimmed by 3 bases and the J gene end by 1 base; junction bases not matched to a gene: 8. CDR3 region: CASSHPGTSGSYEQYF. The CDR3 DNA reads as TGCGCCAGCAGCCACCCGGGAACTAGCGGATCCTACGAGCAGTACTTC.

CDR3 sequence: CASSTTGRSARAEAFF. The CDR3 DNA sequence: TGTGCCAGCAGTACTACGGGACGCAGCGCCCGGGCTGAAGCTTTCTTT. V and J are TRBV6-2 or TRBV6-3 and TRBJ1-1, with D perhaps TRBD1 (5 bases). Trimming shortened V by 5 bases and J by 6 bases, and 22 bases separated the two germline ends. CDR1 MNHEY and CDR2 SVGEGT come from the germline V gene. CDR3 length equals 16 residues.

The chain uses TRBV10-3 and TRBJ1-3, with D unclear. The CDR3 totals 16 residues. Germline CDR1 and CDR2: ENHRY and SYGVKD. Trimming pared 9 bases from V and 2 bases from J, leaving 20 bases between. The CDR3: CAMQAGMAFAGNTIYF. Here the CDR3 DNA reads TGTGCCATGCAGGCGGGGATGGCTTTTGCTGGAAACACCATATATTTT.

CDR3 sequence reads: CASSLGGGGETQYF. CDR3 nucleotides: TGTGCCAGCAGCTTGGGGGGGGGCGGAGAGACCCAGTACTTC. The chain carries TRBV5-4 and TRBJ2-5; a weak D match, TRBD2 (7 bases). Trimming pared 0 bases from V and 4 bases from J, leaving 10 bases between. Per the germline V gene, CDR1 is SGHNT and CDR2 is YYREEE (reference sequence). This CDR3 spans 14 amino acids.

The chain employs TRBV24-1 and TRBJ2-5; D remains ambiguous. The CDR3 length is 13 residues. V dropped 1 base and J dropped 4 bases, with 6 bases sitting between them. The germline CDR1 and CDR2 sequences are KGHDR and SFDVKD. In DNA form, the CDR3 reads TGTGCCACCAGTGATTTTGATCGAGAGACCCAGTACTTC. The encoded protein is CATSDFDRETQYF.

The chain couples TRBV15 to TRBJ2-7; 7 positions agree with TRBD1. The V segment lost 4 bases and the J segment 4 bases; nucleotides outside the gene matches: 7. CDR1 and CDR2 (germline): LNHNV, YYDKDF (reference sequence). This CDR3 has 14 residues. The CDR3 bases are TGTGCCACCAGCATCCGGACAGGTCGATACGAGCAGTACTTC. As protein: CATSIRTGRYEQYF.

V usage is TRBV9 and J usage is TRBJ2-2; TRBD1 is a possible D gene (6 bases). The length of the CDR3 is 16 residues. Trimming took off 3 bases at V and 4 bases at J, with 16 bases between the two ends. CDR1 and CDR2 from the germline V gene are SGDLS and YYNGEE. The CDR3 DNA reads TGTGCCAGCAGCGAAAACAGGGTTCTGGCCACCGGGGAGCTGTTTTTT. Protein sequence: CASSENRVLATGELFF.

The gene calls are TRBV4-3 and TRBJ2-7; 8 bases are shared with TRBD1. Germline V gives CDR1 LGHNA, CDR2 YSLEER. The CDR3 contains 15 residues. V trimming: 3 bases; J trimming: 5 bases; junction bases outside the gene matches: 9. In DNA form, the CDR3 reads TGCGCCAGCAGCCATCGACCAGGGGGCTGGGACGAGCAGTACTTC. This sequence encodes CASSHRPGGWDEQYF.

This chain links TRBV19 with TRBJ1-3, with a possible D match to TRBD1 (6 bases). The germline V gene encodes CDR1 LNHDA and CDR2 SQIVND (reference sequence). The CDR3 spans 16 residues. V dropped 3 bases and J dropped 1 base, with 13 bases sitting between them. This CDR3 is CASSIGLGGSGNTIYF. The CDR3 region has the DNA TGTGCCAGTAGTATCGGACTAGGGGGGTCTGGAAACACCATATATTTT.

The chain uses TRBV28 and TRBJ1-1; D is perhaps TRBD1 (6 bases). Germline loops: CDR1 MDHEN, CDR2 SYDVKM. V was pared by 7 bases and J by 4 bases, with 16 bases between. This CDR3 comprises 14 residues. The CDR3 is CASIMTGRRTEAFF. The CDR3 DNA is TGTGCCAGCATTATGACAGGCCGGCGCACTGAAGCTTTCTTT.